This entry is about one T cell receptor (beta chain). The antigen is unknown. The data originate from a study of cytomegalovirus exposure and HLA in healthy donors. V lost 3 bases and J 7 bases, leaving 13 bases between the germline ends. Germline assignment: CDR1 SGHRS and CDR2 YFSETQ. There are 13 residues in the CDR3. Overall study findings and caveats: The authors later linked a missense DCLRE1C variant to TCR beta V- and J-gene trimming.

Primers for the PCR totalled 60 Vbeta and 13 Jbeta. Generated by immunoSEQ multiplex PCR, the TCRdb table keeps only in-frame clones and is missing some. The sample shows about 190,000 clones, around four fifths of them seen only once. The chain employs TRBV5-1 and TRBJ1-2; D unclear. The sequence derives from a woman between 45 and 65 years old in good health and CMV-seropositive. Sequenced input: PBMCs. The CDR3 loop reads CASSSEGDSGYTF. The CDR3 DNA is TGCGCCAGCAGCTCGGAGGGTGATAGTGGCTACACCTTC. Full variable domain (remainder filled in from reference TRBV5-1 and TRBJ1-2): KAGVTQTPRYLIKTRGQQVTLSCSPISGHRSVSWYQQTPGQGLQFLFEYFSETQRNKGNFPGRFSGRQFSNSRSEMNVSTLELGDSALYLCASSSEGDSGYTFGSGTRLTVV.